The 6 T cell receptor beta chains below all came from one sample that was sequenced in a study of blood T cells in healthy people across ages. A second PCR of roughly 7 to 11 cycles used a sample-barcoded 5' primer and a J-beta primer mix. MiXCR was run by TCRdb on the 5' RACE reads, yielding one entry per CDR3 protein. The sample records approximately 1.5 million distinct CDR3 sequences, about 45% being singletons. The sequenced sample was blood. The receptors here all came from a woman between 18 and 29 years old in good health.

The V gene is TRBV9, the J gene TRBJ2-7; the match to TRBD1 covers 8 bases. Trimming removed 4 bases from V and 4 bases from J; junction bases left unmatched: 7. Germline V gene data show CDR1 as SGDLS and CDR2 as YYNGEE. CDR3 length equals 14 residues. This CDR3 reads CASSPSDRAYEQYF. CDR3 bases: TGTGCCAGCAGCCCCTCGGACAGGGCGTACGAGCAGTACTTC.

The chain links TRBV15 to TRBJ2-4; 8 bases fit TRBD2. The J call may be faulty, since TRBJ2-7 better matches the DNA end. The CDR3 consists of 15 residues. The germline V gene encodes CDR1 LNHNV and CDR2 YYDKDF (reference sequence). CDR3 in amino acids: CATSRDLAGGYEQYF. The CDR3 nucleotides are TGTGCCACCAGCAGAGATCTGGCGGGGGGATACGAGCAGTACTTC.

In its sample, this clonotype was seen a few times. V gene TRBV20-1 combines with J gene TRBJ1-2, with TRBD1 matching 9 bases. The CDR3 loop spans 14 amino acids. The germline CDR1 and CDR2 sequences are DFQATT and SNEGSKA (reference sequence). The trim removed 2 bases at V and 1 base at J, leaving 2 bases unmatched. CDR3 in DNA: TGCAGTGCTAGACCGGGACAGGGTAACTATGGCTACACCTTC. It specifies CSARPGQGNYGYTF.

This clonotype was found a few times. This sequence joins TRBV7-9 and TRBJ1-5; no clear D. V gave up 9 bases and J gave up 5 bases, with 14 bases separating them. Germline lookup yields CDR1 SEHNR and CDR2 FQNEAQ (reference sequence). This CDR3 region has 13 residues. CDR3: CASEQHPDQPQHF. The CDR3 bases are TGTGCCAGTGAGCAACACCCCGATCAGCCCCAGCATTTT. The whole variable domain, remainder taken from reference TRBV7-9 and TRBJ1-5, is DTGVSQNPRHKITKRGQNVTFRCDPISEHNRLYWYRQTLGQGPEFLTYFQNEAQLEKSRLLSDRFSAERPKGSFSTLEIQRTEQGDSAMYLCASEQHPDQPQHFGDGTRLSIL.

In regard to this clonotype: The junction does not match germline at one end; this may be a read error. The chain is built from TRBV7-8 and TRBJ2-7, with TRBD1 matching 8 bases. The CDR3 has 17 amino acids. Germline V gene sequence: CDR1 SGHVS, CDR2 FQNEAQ. As DNA, the CDR3 is TGTGCCAGCAGGTTAGAGGCAGGGGGCCGTCGTTACAATGAGCAGTACTTC. This codes for CASRLEAGGRRYNEQYF.

The chain combines TRBV7-6 with TRBJ2-7; TRBD2 matches 15 bases. J gave up 2 bases and V 3 bases, and 8 bases lay outside the gene matches. CDR1 is SGHVS, CDR2 FNYEAQ, per germline. CDR3 length: 18 residues. The CDR3 nucleotides read TGTGCCAGCAGCTTGGGACTAGCGGGGGGCGATTCTACCTACGAGCAGTACTTC. Encoded protein: CASSLGLAGGDSTYEQYF.